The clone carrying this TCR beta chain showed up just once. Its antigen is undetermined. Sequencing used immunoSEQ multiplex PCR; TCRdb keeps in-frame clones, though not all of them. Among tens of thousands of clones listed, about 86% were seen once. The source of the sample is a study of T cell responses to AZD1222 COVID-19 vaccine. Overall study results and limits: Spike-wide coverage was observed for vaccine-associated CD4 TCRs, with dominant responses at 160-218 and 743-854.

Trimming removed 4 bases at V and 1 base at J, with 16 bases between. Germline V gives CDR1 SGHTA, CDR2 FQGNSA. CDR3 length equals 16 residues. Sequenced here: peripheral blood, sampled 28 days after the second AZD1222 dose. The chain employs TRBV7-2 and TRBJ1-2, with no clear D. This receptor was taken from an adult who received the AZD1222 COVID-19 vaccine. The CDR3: CASSSYIPHSNYGYTF. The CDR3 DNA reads TGTGCCAGCAGCTCTTATATCCCCCACAGTAACTATGGCTACACCTTC.